This entry lists 13 T cell receptor beta chains sequenced from one sample in a study of blood T cells in healthy people across ages. Combining a sample-barcoded 5' primer with a J-beta primer mix, a second PCR ran for roughly 7 to 11 cycles. TCRdb re-derived calls from the 5' RACE reads in MiXCR, one entry per CDR3 protein. The sample has 700,000 to 950,000 distinct CDR3 sequences, roughly 60% seen once. Sequenced material: blood. The receptors come from a man aged 25 to 40 in good health.

Points on this clonotype: One base away lies a much larger clone, so this may be a sequencing read error. The V call is TRBV20-1, the J call TRBJ2-7; the D is unclear. The CDR3 covers 13 residues. CDR1 is DFQATT and CDR2 is SNEGSKA in the germline V gene (reference sequence). The CDR3 loop reads CSARPGISHEQYF. In DNA form, the CDR3 reads TGCAGTGCTCGCCCCGGAATCTCCCACGAGCAGTACTTC.

The CDR3 region has the DNA TGCGCCAGCAGCCGAGGAGGTAGCGGCTTCTCCTACAATGAGCAGTTCTTC. This sequence encodes CASSRGGSGFSYNEQFF. The J gene is TRBJ2-1, the V gene TRBV4-1; perhaps TRBD2 as D (6 bases). With 4 bases removed from V and 0 bases from J, the gap between germline ends came to 16 bases. The CDR3 contains 17 residues. Germline V gene lookup returns CDR1 MGHRA and CDR2 YSYEKL.

DNA for the CDR3: TGTGCCAGCAGCCAGGTGGAAGGGGGCTGGGAGACCCAGTACTTC. Its protein is CASSQVEGGWETQYF. The chain joins TRBV7-2 to TRBJ2-7, with 7 bases fitting TRBD1. Near its end, the DNA agrees better with TRBJ2-5, so the J call may be wrong. There are 15 residues in the CDR3. From germline, CDR1 is SGHTA and CDR2 FQGNSA.

Turning to this clonotype: It may be a read error: a sequence one base away is much more abundant. This chain connects TRBV2 to TRBJ1-2; D is unresolved. This CDR3 comprises 11 residues. Germline V gene sequence: CDR1 SNHLY, CDR2 FYNNEI. V was shortened by 5 bases and J by 5 bases, with 6 bases between the two germline ends. CDR3 amino acids: CASSFQYGYTF. In nucleotides, the CDR3 is TGTGCCAGCAGTTTTCAATATGGCTACACCTTC.

This chain uses TRBV2 with TRBJ2-4; D might be TRBD2 (5 bases). Germline V gene data show CDR1 as SNHLY and CDR2 as FYNNEI. There are 14 residues in the CDR3. Trimming cost V 6 bases and J 0 bases, with 9 bases left between them. CDR3: CASRRGLAKNIQYF. The CDR3 region has the DNA TGTGCCAGCAGGCGCGGACTAGCCAAAAACATTCAGTACTTC.

This clonotype was seen a handful of times. In nucleotides, the CDR3 is TGCGCCAGCAGCCAAGAAGCGGCAGGGAAGGGCACAGATACGCAGTATTTT. It encodes CASSQEAAGKGTDTQYF. The genes are TRBV4-3 and TRBJ2-3; D possibly matches TRBD1 or TRBD2 (5 bases each). V was trimmed by 0 bases and J by 1 base, leaving 14 bases between them. Germline assignment: CDR1 LGHNA and CDR2 YSLEER. The CDR3 has 17 amino acids.

This clonotype has a handful of counts. The J gene is TRBJ1-2, the V gene TRBV7-9; D gene ambiguous. This CDR3 spans 12 amino acids. Per germline, CDR1 SEHNR and CDR2 FQNEAQ (reference sequence). Trimming removed 5 bases at V and 4 bases at J, with 8 bases between. The CDR3 DNA follows: TGTGCCAGCAGCCACCTCGCCTATGGCTACACCTTC. Its translation: CASSHLAYGYTF. Drawing the rest from reference TRBV7-9 and TRBJ1-2, the complete variable domain is DTGVSQNPRHKITKRGQNVTFRCDPISEHNRLYWYRQTLGQGPEFLTYFQNEAQLEKSRLLSDRFSAERPKGSFSTLEIQRTEQGDSAMYLCASSHLAYGYTFGSGTRLTVV.

This chain uses TRBV4-3 with TRBJ2-1; 8 bases are shared with TRBD2. Germline-derived CDR1 and CDR2 are LGHNA and YSLEER. The trim removed 0 bases at V and 7 bases at J, leaving 14 bases unmatched. The CDR3 length is 18 residues. DNA for the CDR3: TGCGCCAGCAGCCAAGACGGTCAAGGAGCGGGAGTATCTAATGAGCAGTTCTTC. It yields the protein CASSQDGQGAGVSNEQFF.

The V gene is TRBV6-5, the J gene TRBJ2-4; D is possibly TRBD1 (5 bases). The last part of the DNA fits TRBJ2-7 better; the J call may be wrong. The CDR3 covers 15 residues. Germline V gene sequence: CDR1 MNHEY, CDR2 SVGAGI. CDR3 DNA: TGTGCCAGCAGTTACTCGGGGCCCCTGGGTGGCGAGCAGTACTTC. Translation gives CASSYSGPLGGEQYF.

This clonotype was seen only once. The V and J genes are TRBV5-1 and TRBJ2-5, with 7 bases fitting TRBD1. CDR1 SGHRS and CDR2 YFSETQ come from the germline V gene. V lost 4 bases and J lost 1; bases outside the gene matches: 22. CDR3 length: 20 residues. For the CDR3, the DNA is TGCGCCAGCAGCCCGGTTTTCTCCCTCTCGGACAGGCTGGCCCAAGAGACCCAGTACTTC. This gives the protein CASSPVFSLSDRLAQETQYF.

V usage is TRBV7-2 and J usage is TRBJ2-5; D might be TRBD2 (6 bases). The length of the CDR3 is 15 residues. Germline values: CDR1 SGHTA, CDR2 FQGNSA. V was clipped by 2 bases and J by 1 base, with 11 bases between them. The CDR3 here is CASSLSSGTQETQYF. In DNA, the CDR3 is TGTGCCAGCAGCTTAAGTAGCGGCACCCAAGAGACCCAGTACTTC.

Of note for this clonotype: Its ends do not fully match the called genes, so a read error is possible. J is TRBJ2-7 and V is TRBV4-3, with D uncertain. This CDR3 region has 15 residues. Germline V lookup: CDR1 LGHNA, CDR2 YSLEER. The CDR3 protein is CTSSQDPAGAYEQYF. The CDR3 DNA reads TGCACCAGCAGCCAAGACCCTGCAGGAGCCTACGAGCAGTACTTC.

This rearrangement joins TRBV4-2 to TRBJ2-5; 11 bases map to TRBD2. Germline-derived CDR1 and CDR2 are LGHNA and YNFKEQ. This CDR3 is built from 16 residues. The V segment lost 4 bases and the J segment 4 bases; nucleotides outside the gene matches: 8. The CDR3 DNA reads as TGTGCCAGCAGCCGGACAATAGCGGGAGGGGGAGAGACCCAGTACTTC. Its protein is CASSRTIAGGGETQYF.